The clone carrying this TCR beta chain rates as medium-sized. No antigen is known for it. V was shortened by 5 bases and J by 4 bases, with 8 bases between the two germline ends. The CDR3 totals 12 residues. Amplification of TRBV12-4/TRBJ1-2 clonotypes used adaptor-ligated barcode primers. TCRdb used MiXCR to reprocess the multiplex PCR reads, holding one entry per CDR3 protein. The sample has about 2,400 distinct CDR3 sequences; roughly 2.3% are singletons. Tregs were sorted as CD4+CD25+CD127-/low cells. Notes on the study in general: Under 2.2% of tumor Treg sequences matched blood Tregs or memory cells. Tumor memory CD4+ T cell TCR gene usage clustered with blood and lymph node memory CD4+ cells and lymph node naive CD4+ cells. Tumor Treg TCRs overlapped most with tumor naive CD4+ cells.

The sample was tumor-infiltrating Tregs sorted from the breast tumor. The chain joins TRBV12-3 or TRBV12-4 to TRBJ1-2; possibly TRBD1 for D (5 bases). This TCR was recovered from a female donor with breast cancer. In DNA form, the CDR3 reads TGTGCCAGCAGTAGGGACGGCTATGGCTACACCTTC. It encodes CASSRDGYGYTF.